This TCR beta chain was identified in a study of beta chain features in type 1 diabetes. The CDR3 contains 19 residues. J gave up 2 bases and V 0 bases, and 14 bases lay outside the gene matches. CDR1 and CDR2 from the germline V gene are SGHRS and YFSETQ. Since all of the isolated RNA was reverse transcribed, expressed TCRB transcripts were what got sequenced. Repertoires were generated with immunoSEQ multiplex PCR, while TCRdb's copy carries only in-frame clones and drops some. The table includes 160,000 or so clones, over 8.5% detected once. Sequenced material: central memory CD4+ T cells from blood. This TCR was recovered from a man aged 18 to 29 in good health. The V and J genes are TRBV5-1 and TRBJ2-4; 7 bases align to TRBD1. The CDR3 sequence is CASSLAGGQSSFTKNIQYF. The CDR3 DNA reads TGCGCCAGCAGCTTGGCTGGGGGACAGTCATCCTTTACCAAAAACATTCAGTACTTC.